The clone carrying this T cell receptor beta chain was counted ten times or more. What it binds is unknown. Library preparation for TCR beta used quantitative 5'-RACE with molecular barcodes. A single record per CDR3 protein comes from TCRdb applying MiXCR to the 5' RACE reads. This table holds more than 400,000 distinct CDR3 sequences, 5.3% found once. V shed 6 bases, J shed 6 bases, and the junction held 3 bases outside the gene matches. CDR1 and CDR2 (germline): SEHNR, FQNEAQ (reference sequence). The length of the CDR3 is 13 residues. This specimen comes from a study of CD8 T cells in ankylosing spondylitis. General observations from the study: Previous work reported some of these motif variants in the synovial fluid and blood of reactive arthritis. The authors reported significant enrichment of disease-linked clones in matched ankylosing spondylitis synovial fluid. A TCR beta motif of fewer than ten highly homologous variants appeared characteristic of ankylosing spondylitis blood.

The sequence derives from a male donor with ankylosing spondylitis. The sample consisted of blood, either unsorted or a sorted T cell fraction (not recorded which). This rearrangement joins TRBV7-9 to TRBJ1-5; TRBD1 matches at 9 bases. CDR3 nucleotide sequence: TGTGCCAGCAGTGGACAGGGGACTCAGCCCCAGCATTTT. Amino acid sequence: CASSGQGTQPQHF.